A single sample is the source of the 9 T cell receptor beta chains below, sequenced in a study of shared clonotypes between healthy human individuals. The repertoire was sequenced with immunoSEQ multiplex PCR; TCRdb's copy has only in-frame clones and lacks some. In the table there are nearly 2 million clones, about 95% of which are singletons. The naive CD8 subset, CD45RO-negative cells positively selected for CCR7, excluded terminally differentiated effector memory CD45RA+ cells. The sequencing input was naive CD8+ T cells sorted from blood. The receptors derive from a young man in good health.

The rearrangement joins TRBV7-8 to TRBJ2-2, with TRBD1 identical over 8 bases. The junction had 7 bases not matched to a gene; V was cut back by 3 bases and J by 4 bases. The CDR3 is made up of 16 amino acids. CDR1 and CDR2 from the germline V gene are SGHVS and FQNEAQ. The CDR3 reads CASSFTGGRGTGELFF. In DNA, the CDR3 is TGTGCCAGCAGCTTCACAGGGGGAAGGGGCACCGGGGAGCTGTTTTTT.

As concerns this clone: Different DNA sequences within this sample yield the same CDR3. This chain connects TRBV30 to TRBJ1-1; D unresolved. CDR3 length: 13 residues. The V and J ends lost 1 base and 1 base respectively, with 7 bases between them. The germline V gene has CDR1 GTSNPN and CDR2 SVGIG (reference sequence). Here the CDR3 reads CAWSGVGNTEAFF. DNA of the CDR3: TGTGCCTGGAGTGGAGTAGGGAACACTGAAGCTTTCTTT.

CDR3 nucleotide sequence: TGTGCCAGCAGTTTGGTCAGCTCTGGGGCCAACGTCCTGACTTTC. Residues: CASSLVSSGANVLTF. V and J are TRBV27 and TRBJ2-6; unclear D gene. The CDR3 runs 15 residues. The germline V and J ends were trimmed by 3 bases and 0 bases, with 6 bases remaining between them. Germline assignment: CDR1 MNHEY and CDR2 SMNVEV (reference sequence).

Comment on this clone: A much more abundant neighbour one base away suggests this may be a read error. At the DNA level, this CDR3 is encoded by other sequences in the same sample as well. The chain's CDR3 is CASSVAASGGYEQYF. In nucleotides, the CDR3 is TGTGCCAGCAGCGTAGCGGCTAGCGGGGGGTACGAGCAGTACTTC. V usage is TRBV9 and J usage is TRBJ2-7, with 11 bases fitting TRBD2. The CDR3 has 15 amino acids. Losses at the gene ends were 0 bases for V and 4 bases for J; bases not matched to a gene: 3. Germline CDR1 SGDLS, CDR2 YYNGEE.

This clone was seen only once. CDR3: CASSLAGLTEAFF. In nucleotides, the CDR3 is TGTGCCAGCAGCTTAGCAGGGTTGACTGAAGCTTTCTTT. The chain employs TRBV7-6 and TRBJ1-1, with no clear D. CDR1 is SGHVS and CDR2 is FNYEAQ in the germline V gene. This CDR3 spans 13 amino acids. V was pared by 0 bases and J by 5 bases, with 7 bases between. Supplemented by reference TRBV7-6 and TRBJ1-1, the full variable domain reads GAGVSQSPRYKVTKRGQDVALRCDPISGHVSLYWYRQALGQGPEFLTYFNYEAQQDKSGLPNDRFSAERPEGSISTLTIQRTEQRDSAMYRCASSLAGLTEAFFGQGTRLTVV.

This clone appeared once. V and J are TRBV4-3 and TRBJ2-2; TRBD1 matches at 9 bases. The germline V gene has CDR1 LGHNA and CDR2 YSLEER. The CDR3 has 14 amino acids. Unmatched junction bases numbered 3, after V lost 5 bases and J lost 5 bases. The CDR3 DNA reads as TGCGCCAGCAGCGTACAGGGGGCAACCGGGGAGCTGTTTTTT. This gives the protein CASSVQGATGELFF.

V and J are TRBV30 and TRBJ2-1; D is unresolved. This CDR3 has 18 amino acids. Germline loops: CDR1 GTSNPN, CDR2 SVGIG (reference sequence). The germline V and J ends were trimmed by 2 bases and 12 bases, with 32 bases remaining between them. The CDR3 protein is CAWSPLVLELPDRFGQFF. In nucleotides, the CDR3 is TGTGCCTGGAGTCCCCTTGTCCTAGAACTACCCGATCGTTTTGGGCAGTTCTTC.

This clone was counted a single time. The identical CDR3 is also encoded by other nucleotide sequences in the sample. The V call is TRBV28, the J call TRBJ2-3; D gene uncertain. Trimming took off 6 bases at V and 0 bases at J, with 4 bases between the two ends. This CDR3 has 12 amino acids. CDR1 and CDR2 (germline): MDHEN, SYDVKM. CDR3 DNA sequence: TGTGCCAGCAGCACTAGCACAGATACGCAGTATTTT. It translates to CASSTSTDTQYF.

The CDR3 DNA reads as TGCAGTGCCCAGGGACCTCAGGAGGCTTTCTTT. Amino acid sequence: CSAQGPQEAFF. This chain joins TRBV20-1 and TRBJ1-1; maybe TRBD1 (5 bases). The V and J ends lost 6 bases and 11 bases respectively, with 16 bases between them. The CDR3 totals 11 residues. Germline CDR1 is DFQATT and CDR2 is SNEGSKA (reference sequence).